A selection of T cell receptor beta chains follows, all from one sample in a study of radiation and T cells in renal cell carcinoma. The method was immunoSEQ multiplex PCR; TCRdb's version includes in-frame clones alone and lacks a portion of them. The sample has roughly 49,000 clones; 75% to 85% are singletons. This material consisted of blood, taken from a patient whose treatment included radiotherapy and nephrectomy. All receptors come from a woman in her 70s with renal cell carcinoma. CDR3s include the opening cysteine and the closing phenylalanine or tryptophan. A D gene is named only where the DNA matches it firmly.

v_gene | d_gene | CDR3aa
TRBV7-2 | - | CASSPGGGGEKLFF
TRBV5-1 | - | CASSSRAPNEQFF
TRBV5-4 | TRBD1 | CASSSKGQPKITQPQHF
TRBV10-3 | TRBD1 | CAIMSGQGDTEAFF
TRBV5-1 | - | CASSRTADGYTF
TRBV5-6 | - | CASSLLDRWGGKLFF
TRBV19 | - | CASSIKVNYGYTF
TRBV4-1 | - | CASSPRGPWQGNEPQHF
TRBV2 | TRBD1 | CASSVQGVQETQYF
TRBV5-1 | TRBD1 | CASSLASGTGNFVTEAFF
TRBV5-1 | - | CASSLSQARGSEQYF
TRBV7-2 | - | CASSFNVYEQYF
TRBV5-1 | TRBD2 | CASSLAGGAINEQFF
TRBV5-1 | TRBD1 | CASTPGQSDYGYTF
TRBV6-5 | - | CASSAQGLRGYTF
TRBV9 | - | CASSGARGNEQYF
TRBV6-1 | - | CASSESGTAQQPQHF
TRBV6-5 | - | CASSLRGDNQPQHF
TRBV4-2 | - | CASSQEQVYSGNTIYF
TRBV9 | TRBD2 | CASSVGLAGAGDTQYF
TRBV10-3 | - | CAISDDRSNTEAFF
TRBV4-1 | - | CASSQVRGEKLFF
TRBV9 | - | CASSTSGAGETQYF
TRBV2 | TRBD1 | CASSDAWAGGAGGELFF
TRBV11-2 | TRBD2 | CASSSPGGARYEQYF
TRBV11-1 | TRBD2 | CASSLRSGATGELFF
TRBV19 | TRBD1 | CASSVGDRAIDEQFF
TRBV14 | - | CASSQAGALNTEAFF
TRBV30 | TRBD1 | CAWSVPGQGFTEAFF
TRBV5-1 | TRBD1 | CASSLDVRGQLLGNTIYF
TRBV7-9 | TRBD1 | CASSPGQGFNEQFF
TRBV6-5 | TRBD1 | CASSRQGSYEQYF
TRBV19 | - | CASTSSSYNEQFF
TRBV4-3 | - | CASSFTGELFF
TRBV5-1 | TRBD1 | CASSLTGGNTGELFF
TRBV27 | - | CASSLSGVGNQPQHF
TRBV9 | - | CASSVEGSYNEQFF
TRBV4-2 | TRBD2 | CASSQVPDSGSSYEQYF
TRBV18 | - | CASSPTGEGGLYGYTF
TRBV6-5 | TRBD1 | CASSSRDRFNYGYTF
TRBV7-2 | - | CASGDRGGFRNTIYF
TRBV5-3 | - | CARSLDTQNLPYEQYF
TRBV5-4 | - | CASSLDRAEQPQHF
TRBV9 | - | CASSVELAGYEQYF
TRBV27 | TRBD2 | CASSRTSGYEQFF
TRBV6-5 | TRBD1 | CASRRTGVNEQYF
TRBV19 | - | CASSLRRDQETQYF
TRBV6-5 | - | CASSYSSGHTGELFF
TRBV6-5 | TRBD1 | CASSISGGQGQYF
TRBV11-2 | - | CASSPGLLAHEQYF
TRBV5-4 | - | CASSFGGNGPGANVLTF
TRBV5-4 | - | CASSFRTSTDTQYF
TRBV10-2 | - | CASRPREGPETDTQYF
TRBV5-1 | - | CASRPGSGNTGELFF